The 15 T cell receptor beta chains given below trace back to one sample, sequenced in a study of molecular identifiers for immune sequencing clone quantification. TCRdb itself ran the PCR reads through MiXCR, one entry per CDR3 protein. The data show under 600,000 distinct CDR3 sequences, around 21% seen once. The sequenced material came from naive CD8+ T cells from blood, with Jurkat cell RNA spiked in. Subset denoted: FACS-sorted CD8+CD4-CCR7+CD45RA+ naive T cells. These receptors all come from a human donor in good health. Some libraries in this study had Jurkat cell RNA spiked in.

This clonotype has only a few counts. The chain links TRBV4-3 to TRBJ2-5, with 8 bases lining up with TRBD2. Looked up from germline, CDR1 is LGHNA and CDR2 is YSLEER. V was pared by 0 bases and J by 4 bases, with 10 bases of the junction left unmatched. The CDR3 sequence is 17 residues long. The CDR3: CASSQDTLGSGGETQYF. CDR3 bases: TGCGCCAGCAGCCAAGATACGTTAGGGAGCGGGGGAGAGACCCAGTACTTC.

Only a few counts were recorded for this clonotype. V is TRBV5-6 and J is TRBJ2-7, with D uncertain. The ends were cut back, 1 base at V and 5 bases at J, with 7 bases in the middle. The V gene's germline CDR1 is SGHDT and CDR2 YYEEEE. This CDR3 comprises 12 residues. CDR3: CASSLLPNEQYF. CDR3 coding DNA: TGTGCCAGCAGCTTGCTCCCTAACGAGCAGTACTTC.

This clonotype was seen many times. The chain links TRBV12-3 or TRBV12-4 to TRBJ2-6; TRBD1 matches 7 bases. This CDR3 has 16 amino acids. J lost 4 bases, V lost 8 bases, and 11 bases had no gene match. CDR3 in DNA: TGTGCCAGCCACGAATCTACAGGGGAAGGGGCCAACGTCCTGACTTTC. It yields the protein CASHESTGEGANVLTF.

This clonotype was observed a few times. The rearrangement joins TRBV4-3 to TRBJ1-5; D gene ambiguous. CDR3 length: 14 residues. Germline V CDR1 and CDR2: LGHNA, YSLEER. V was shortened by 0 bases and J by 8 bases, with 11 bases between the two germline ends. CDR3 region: CASSQDWGREPQHF. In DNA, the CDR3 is TGCGCCAGCAGCCAAGACTGGGGAAGGGAGCCCCAGCATTTT.

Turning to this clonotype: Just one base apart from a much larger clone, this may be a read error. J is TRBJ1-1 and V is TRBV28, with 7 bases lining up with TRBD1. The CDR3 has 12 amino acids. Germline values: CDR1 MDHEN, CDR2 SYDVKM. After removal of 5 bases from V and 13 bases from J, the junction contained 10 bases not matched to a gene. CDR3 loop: CASSNPGQKVFF. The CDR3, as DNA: TGTGCCAGCAGTAATCCGGGACAGAAAGTTTTCTTT.

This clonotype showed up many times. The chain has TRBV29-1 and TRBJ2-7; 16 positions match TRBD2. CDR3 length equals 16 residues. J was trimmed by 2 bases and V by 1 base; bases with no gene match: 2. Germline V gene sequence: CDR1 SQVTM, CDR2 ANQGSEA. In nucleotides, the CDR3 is TGCAGCGTTGAAGTAGGGACTAGCGGGAGGGCCTACGAGCAGTACTTC. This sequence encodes CSVEVGTSGRAYEQYF.

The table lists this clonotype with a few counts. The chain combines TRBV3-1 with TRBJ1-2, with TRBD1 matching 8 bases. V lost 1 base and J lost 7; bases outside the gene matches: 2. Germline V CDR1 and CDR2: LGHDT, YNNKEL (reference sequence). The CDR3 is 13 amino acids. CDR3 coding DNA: TGTGCCAGCAGCCAAGCCACAGGGGGTGGCTACACCTTC. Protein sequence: CASSQATGGGYTF.

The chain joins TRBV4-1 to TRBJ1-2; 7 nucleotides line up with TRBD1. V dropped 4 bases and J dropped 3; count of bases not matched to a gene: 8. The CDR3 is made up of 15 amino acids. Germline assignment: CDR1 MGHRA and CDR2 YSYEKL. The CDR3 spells CASSLKQGSDYGYTF. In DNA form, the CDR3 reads TGCGCCAGCAGCCTCAAACAGGGGTCGGACTATGGCTACACCTTC.

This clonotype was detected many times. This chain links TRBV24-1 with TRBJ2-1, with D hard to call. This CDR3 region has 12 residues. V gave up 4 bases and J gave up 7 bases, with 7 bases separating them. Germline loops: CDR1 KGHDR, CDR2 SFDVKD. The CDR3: CATSDYRNEQFF. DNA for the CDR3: TGTGCCACCAGTGACTACAGAAATGAGCAGTTCTTC.

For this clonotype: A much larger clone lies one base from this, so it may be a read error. In DNA, the CDR3 is TGTGCCAGCAGCCCCGCCACGGAGGCGAACACCGTGGAGCTGTTTTTT. Amino acid sequence: CASSPATEANTVELFF. The chain uses TRBV7-9 and TRBJ2-2, with a tentative D call TRBD2 (5 bases). CDR3 length: 16 amino acids. Per the germline V gene, CDR1 is SEHNR and CDR2 is FQNEAQ (reference sequence).

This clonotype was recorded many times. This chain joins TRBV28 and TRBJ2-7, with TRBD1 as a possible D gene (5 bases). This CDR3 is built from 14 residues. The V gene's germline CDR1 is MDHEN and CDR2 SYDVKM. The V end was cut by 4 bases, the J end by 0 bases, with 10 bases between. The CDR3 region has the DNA TGTGCCAGCAGTTCCAGGACAAACTCCTACGAGCAGTACTTC. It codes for CASSSRTNSYEQYF.

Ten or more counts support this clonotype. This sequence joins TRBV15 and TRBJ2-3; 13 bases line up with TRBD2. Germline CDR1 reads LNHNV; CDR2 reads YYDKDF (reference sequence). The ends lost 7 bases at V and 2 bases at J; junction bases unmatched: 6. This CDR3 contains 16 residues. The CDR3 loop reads CATTLGLAGNTDTQYF. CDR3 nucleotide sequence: TGTGCCACCACCTTGGGACTAGCGGGGAACACAGATACGCAGTATTTT.

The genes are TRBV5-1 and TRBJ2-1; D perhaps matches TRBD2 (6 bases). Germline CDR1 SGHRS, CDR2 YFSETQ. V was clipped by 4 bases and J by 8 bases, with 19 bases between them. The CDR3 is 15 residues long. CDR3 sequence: CASSTSSVLGDEQFF. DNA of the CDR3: TGCGCCAGCAGCACCTCTAGCGTCTTGGGCGATGAGCAGTTCTTC.

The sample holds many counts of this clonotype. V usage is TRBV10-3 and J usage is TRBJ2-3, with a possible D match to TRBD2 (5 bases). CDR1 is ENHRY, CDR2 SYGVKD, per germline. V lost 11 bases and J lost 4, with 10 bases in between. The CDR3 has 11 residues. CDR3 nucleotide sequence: TGTGCCTCAACGGAGGCAGATACGCAGTATTTT. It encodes CASTEADTQYF.

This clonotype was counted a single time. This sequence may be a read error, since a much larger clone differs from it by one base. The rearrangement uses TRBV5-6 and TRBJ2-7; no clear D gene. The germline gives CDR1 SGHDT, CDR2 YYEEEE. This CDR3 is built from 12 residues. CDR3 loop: CAGSSATYEQYF. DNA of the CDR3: TGTGCCGGCAGCTCGGCTACCTACGAGCAGTACTTC. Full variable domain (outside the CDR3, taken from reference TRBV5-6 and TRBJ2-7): DAGVTQSPTHLIKTRGQQVTLRCSPKSGHDTVSWYQQALGQGPQFIFQYYEEEERQRGNFPDRFSGHQFPNYSSELNVNALLLGDSALYLCAGSSATYEQYFGPGTRLTVT.